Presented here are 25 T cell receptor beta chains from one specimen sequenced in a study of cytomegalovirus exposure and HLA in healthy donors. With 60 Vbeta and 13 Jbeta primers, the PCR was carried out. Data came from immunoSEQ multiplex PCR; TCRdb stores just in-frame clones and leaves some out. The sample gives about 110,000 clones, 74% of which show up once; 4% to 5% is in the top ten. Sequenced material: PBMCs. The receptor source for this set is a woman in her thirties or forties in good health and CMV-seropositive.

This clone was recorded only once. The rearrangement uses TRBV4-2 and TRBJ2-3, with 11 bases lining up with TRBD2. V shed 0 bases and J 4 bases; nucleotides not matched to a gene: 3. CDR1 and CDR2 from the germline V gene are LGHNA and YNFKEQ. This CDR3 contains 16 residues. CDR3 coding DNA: TGTGCCAGCAGCCAAGATAGCGGGAGGGCGGCAGATACGCAGTATTTT. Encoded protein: CASSQDSGRAADTQYF.

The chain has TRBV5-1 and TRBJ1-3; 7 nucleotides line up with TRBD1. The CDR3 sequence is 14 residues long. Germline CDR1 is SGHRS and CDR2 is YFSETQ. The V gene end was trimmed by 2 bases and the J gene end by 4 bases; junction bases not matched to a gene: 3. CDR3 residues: CASSFGQVGNTIYF. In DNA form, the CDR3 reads TGCGCCAGCAGCTTCGGACAGGTGGGAAACACCATATATTTT.

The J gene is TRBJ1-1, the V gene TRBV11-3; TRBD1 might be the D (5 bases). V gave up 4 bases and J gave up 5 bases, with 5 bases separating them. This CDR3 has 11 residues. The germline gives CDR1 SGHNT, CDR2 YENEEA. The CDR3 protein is CASSSGTEAFF. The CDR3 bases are TGTGCCAGCAGCTCAGGGACTGAAGCTTTCTTT.

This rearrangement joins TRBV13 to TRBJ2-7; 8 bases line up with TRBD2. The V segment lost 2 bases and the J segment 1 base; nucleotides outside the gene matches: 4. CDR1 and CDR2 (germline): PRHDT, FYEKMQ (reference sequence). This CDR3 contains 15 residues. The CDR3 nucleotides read TGTGCCAGCAGCTTAACACGGGAGGGTTCCTACGAGCAGTACTTC. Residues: CASSLTREGSYEQYF.

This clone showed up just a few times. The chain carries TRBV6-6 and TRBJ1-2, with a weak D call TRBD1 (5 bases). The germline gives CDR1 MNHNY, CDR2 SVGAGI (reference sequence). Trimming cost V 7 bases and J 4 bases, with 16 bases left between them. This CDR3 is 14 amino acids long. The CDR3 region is CASKLTGDPYGYTF. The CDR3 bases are TGTGCCAGCAAGCTTACGGGGGACCCCTATGGCTACACCTTC.

CDR3: CASSPRLAGGLYNEQFF. For the CDR3, the DNA is TGTGCCAGCAGCCCCCGACTAGCGGGAGGCCTATACAATGAGCAGTTCTTC. The rearrangement links TRBV7-9 to TRBJ2-1; 13 bases are a match to TRBD2. The ends lost 5 bases at V and 4 bases at J; junction bases unmatched: 8. Germline V gene lookup returns CDR1 SEHNR and CDR2 FQNEAQ (reference sequence). The CDR3 extends over 17 amino acids.

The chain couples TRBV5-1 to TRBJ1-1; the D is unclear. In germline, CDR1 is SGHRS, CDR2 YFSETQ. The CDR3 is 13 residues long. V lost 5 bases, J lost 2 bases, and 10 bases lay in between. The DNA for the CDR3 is TGCGCCAGCAGAGGCCAGGATAACACTGAAGCTTTCTTT. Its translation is CASRGQDNTEAFF.

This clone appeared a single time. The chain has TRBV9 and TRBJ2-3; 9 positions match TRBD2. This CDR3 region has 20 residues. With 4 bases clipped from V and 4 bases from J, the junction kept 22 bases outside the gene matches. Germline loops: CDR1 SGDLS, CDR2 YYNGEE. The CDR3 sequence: CASSPRPLAGATSRSDTQYF. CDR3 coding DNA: TGTGCCAGCAGCCCCAGACCCTTAGCGGGGGCCACCTCAAGATCAGATACGCAGTATTTT.

The CDR3 loop is CASSQDSGRGEGEQFF. The CDR3 DNA reads TGCGCCAGCAGCCAAGATAGCGGGCGGGGGGAGGGTGAGCAGTTCTTC. V is TRBV4-3 and J is TRBJ2-1; 8 positions agree with TRBD2. The CDR3 has 16 amino acids. J gave up 9 bases and V 0 bases, and 10 bases lay outside the gene matches. Germline V gene data show CDR1 as LGHNA and CDR2 as YSLEER.

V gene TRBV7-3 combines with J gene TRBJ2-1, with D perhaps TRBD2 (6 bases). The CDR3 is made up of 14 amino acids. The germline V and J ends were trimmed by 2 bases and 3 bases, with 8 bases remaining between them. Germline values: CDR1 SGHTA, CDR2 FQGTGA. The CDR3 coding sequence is TGTGCCAGCAGCTTAGCCGGGGGCTACAATGAGCAGTTCTTC. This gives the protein CASSLAGGYNEQFF.

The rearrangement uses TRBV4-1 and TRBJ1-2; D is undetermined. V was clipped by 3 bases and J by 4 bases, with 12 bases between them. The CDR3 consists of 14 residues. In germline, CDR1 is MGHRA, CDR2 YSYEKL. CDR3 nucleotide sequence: TGCGCCAGCAGCCAGAGCGGGGATTCCTATGGCTACACCTTC. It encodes CASSQSGDSYGYTF.

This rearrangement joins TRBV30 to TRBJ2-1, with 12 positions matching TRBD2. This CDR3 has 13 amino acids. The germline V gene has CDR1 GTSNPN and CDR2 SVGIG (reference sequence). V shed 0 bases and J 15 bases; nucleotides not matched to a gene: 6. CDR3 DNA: TGTGCCTGGAGTGTACGACTAGCGGGAGAGAGGTTCTTC. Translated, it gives CAWSVRLAGERFF.

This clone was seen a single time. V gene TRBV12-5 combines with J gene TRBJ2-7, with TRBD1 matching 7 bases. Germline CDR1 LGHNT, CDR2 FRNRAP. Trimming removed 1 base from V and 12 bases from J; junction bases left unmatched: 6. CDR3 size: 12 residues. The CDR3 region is CASGLETGYGYF. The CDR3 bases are TGTGCTAGTGGTTTGGAGACAGGGTACGGGTACTTC. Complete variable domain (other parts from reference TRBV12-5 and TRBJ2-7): DARVTQTPRHKVTEMGQEVTMRCQPILGHNTVFWYRQTMMQGLELLAYFRNRAPLDDSGMPKDRFSAEMPDATLATLKIQPSEPRDSAVYFCASGLETGYGYFGPGTRLTVT.

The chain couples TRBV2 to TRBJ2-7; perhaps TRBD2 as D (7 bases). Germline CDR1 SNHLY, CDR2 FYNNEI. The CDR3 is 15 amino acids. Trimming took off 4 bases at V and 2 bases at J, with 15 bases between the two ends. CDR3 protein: CASSVQGGGAYEQYF. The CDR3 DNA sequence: TGTGCCAGCAGTGTGCAGGGAGGGGGGGCCTACGAGCAGTACTTC. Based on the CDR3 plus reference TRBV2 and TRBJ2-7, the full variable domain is EPEVTQTPSHQVTQMGQEVILRCVPISNHLYFYWYRQILGQKVEFLVSFYNNEISEKSEIFDDQFSVERPDGSNFTLKIRSTKLEDSAMYFCASSVQGGGAYEQYFGPGTRLTVT.

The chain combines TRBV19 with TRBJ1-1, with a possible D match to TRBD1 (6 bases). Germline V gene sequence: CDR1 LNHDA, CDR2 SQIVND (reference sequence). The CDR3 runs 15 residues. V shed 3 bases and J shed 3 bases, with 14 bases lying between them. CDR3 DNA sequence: TGTGCCAGTAGTATGCAACTCGGACAGTACACTGAAGCTTTCTTT. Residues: CASSMQLGQYTEAFF.

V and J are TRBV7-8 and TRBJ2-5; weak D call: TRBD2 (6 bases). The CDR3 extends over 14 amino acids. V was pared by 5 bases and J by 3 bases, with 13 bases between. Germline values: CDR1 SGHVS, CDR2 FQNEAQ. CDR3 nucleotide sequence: TGTGCCAGCAGCCACGGGACTGTGAAAGAGACCCAGTACTTC. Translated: CASSHGTVKETQYF.

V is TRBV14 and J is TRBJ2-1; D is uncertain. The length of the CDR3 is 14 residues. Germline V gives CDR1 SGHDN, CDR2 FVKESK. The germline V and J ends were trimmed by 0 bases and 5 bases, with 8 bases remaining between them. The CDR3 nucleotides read TGTGCCAGCAGCCAAGAAAATATAGACAATGAGCAGTTCTTC. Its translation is CASSQENIDNEQFF.

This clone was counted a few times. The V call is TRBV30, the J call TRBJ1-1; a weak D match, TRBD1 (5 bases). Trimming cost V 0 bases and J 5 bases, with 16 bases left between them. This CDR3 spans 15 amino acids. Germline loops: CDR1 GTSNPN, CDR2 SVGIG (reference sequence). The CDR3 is CAWSVGPAGRTEAFF. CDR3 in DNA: TGTGCCTGGAGTGTAGGGCCCGCGGGACGGACTGAAGCTTTCTTT.

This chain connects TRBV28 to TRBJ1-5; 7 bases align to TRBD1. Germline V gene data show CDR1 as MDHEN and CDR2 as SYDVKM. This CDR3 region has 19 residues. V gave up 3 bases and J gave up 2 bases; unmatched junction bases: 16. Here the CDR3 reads CASSFTALRTGGGNQPQHF. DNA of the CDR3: TGTGCCAGCAGTTTCACGGCACTTAGGACAGGAGGTGGCAATCAGCCCCAGCATTTT.

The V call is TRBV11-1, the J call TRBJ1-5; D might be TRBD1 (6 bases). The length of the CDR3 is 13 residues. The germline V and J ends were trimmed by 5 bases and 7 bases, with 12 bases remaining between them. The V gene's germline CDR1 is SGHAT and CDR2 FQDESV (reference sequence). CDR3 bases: TGTGCCAGCAGCGACAGGATTGTCCAGCCCCAGCATTTT. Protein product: CASSDRIVQPQHF.

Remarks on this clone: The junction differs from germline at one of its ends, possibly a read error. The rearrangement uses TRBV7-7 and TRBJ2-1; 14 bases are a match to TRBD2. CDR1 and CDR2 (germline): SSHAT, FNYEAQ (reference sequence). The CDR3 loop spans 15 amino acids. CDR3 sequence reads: CASSSGLAGVNEQFF. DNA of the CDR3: TGTGCTAGCAGCTCGGGACTAGCGGGAGTCAATGAGCAGTTCTTC.

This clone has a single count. CDR3 in DNA: TGTGCCAGCACCGTAGTTCAGAACACTGAAGCTTTCTTT. It codes for CASTVVQNTEAFF. The chain joins TRBV6-6 to TRBJ1-1, with D unresolved. Trimming cost V 7 bases and J 1 base, with 10 bases left between them. CDR1 is MNHNY, CDR2 SVGAGI, per germline (reference sequence). The CDR3 covers 13 residues.

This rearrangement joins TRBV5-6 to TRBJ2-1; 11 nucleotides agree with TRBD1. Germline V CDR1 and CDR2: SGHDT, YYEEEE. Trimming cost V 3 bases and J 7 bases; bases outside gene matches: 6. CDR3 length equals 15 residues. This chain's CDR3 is CASSYGQGARNEQFF. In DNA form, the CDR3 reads TGTGCCAGCAGCTACGGACAGGGGGCGAGGAATGAGCAGTTCTTC.

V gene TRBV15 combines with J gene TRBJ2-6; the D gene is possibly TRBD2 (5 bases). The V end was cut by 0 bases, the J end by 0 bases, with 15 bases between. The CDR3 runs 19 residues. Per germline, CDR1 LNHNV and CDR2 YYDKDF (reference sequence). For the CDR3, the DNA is TGTGCCACCAGCAGAGATGGGAGTTATCCCCCCTCTGGGGCCAACGTCCTGACTTTC. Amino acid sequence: CATSRDGSYPPSGANVLTF.

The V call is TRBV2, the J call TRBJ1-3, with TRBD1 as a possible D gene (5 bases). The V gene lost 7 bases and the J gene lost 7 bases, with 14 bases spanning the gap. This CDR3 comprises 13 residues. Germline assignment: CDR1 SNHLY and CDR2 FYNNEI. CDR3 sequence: CASMEGLENTIYF. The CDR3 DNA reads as TGTGCCAGCATGGAGGGACTGGAGAACACCATATATTTT.